The T cell receptor beta chain described here comes from a study of T cells after yellow fever vaccination. Trimming stripped 4 bases from V and 4 bases from J, with 11 bases between. CDR3 length: 14 residues. Germline V CDR1 and CDR2: LNHDA, SQIVND (reference sequence). Findings and caveats of the study: Reappearing after the booster were most of the clones from primary vaccination (around 95% CD4, 88% CD8). Overlap between CD4 and CD8 compartments was detected for a small share of clonotypes. Weaker, the secondary response had a peak occurring faster, on day 5 versus 15.

This clonotype appeared many times. The antigen remains undetermined. Via MiXCR, TCRdb re-called the 5' RACE reads, giving one row per CDR3 protein. This repertoire shows about 580,000 distinct CDR3 sequences, approximately 16% found once; its top ten account for roughly a sixth. Source: PBMCs, taken about 5 days after the first yellow fever vaccination. The chain joins TRBV19 to TRBJ2-1; maybe TRBD1 (6 bases). This receptor was identified in a man in his late teens or twenties who received the YFV17D yellow fever vaccine. The CDR3 DNA sequence: TGTGCCAGTAGTAGAGGGGGAGTTTACAATGAGCAGTTCTTC. Its protein product is CASSRGGVYNEQFF.